A single sample is the source of the 3 T cell receptor beta chains below, sequenced in a study of T cells in Graves' hyperthyroidism and ophthalmopathy. From RNA transcripts, TCR beta CDR3 regions were amplified. HTBI primers were the set used in a first-round RT-PCR of the TCR CDR3. One entry per CDR3 protein results from TCRdb running MiXCR on the multiplex PCR reads. The sample consists of about half a million distinct CDR3 sequences, 15% to 20% of them appearing once. Sequenced sample: blood. The receptors originated from a man in his forties with Graves' ophthalmopathy.

This clonotype has a count of ten or more. V gene TRBV11-1 combines with J gene TRBJ2-1; no definite D call. This CDR3 region has 15 residues. V dropped 5 bases and J dropped 0 bases, with 11 bases sitting between them. Germline loops: CDR1 SGHAT, CDR2 FQDESV (reference sequence). For the CDR3, the DNA is TGTGCCAGCAGCCAAGACGGTCTCTCCTACAATGAGCAGTTCTTC. Protein: CASSQDGLSYNEQFF. The variable domain in full, with the rest retrieved from reference TRBV11-1 and TRBJ2-1, is EAEVAQSPRYKITEKSQAVAFWCDPISGHATLYWYRQILGQGPELLVQFQDESVVDDSQLPKDRFSAERLKGVDSTLKIQPAELGDSAMYLCASSQDGLSYNEQFFGPGTRLTVL.

The CDR3 here is CASSERQSYEQYF. The CDR3 DNA is TGTGCCAGCAGTGAACGGCAGTCCTACGAGCAGTACTTC. The gene calls are TRBV2 and TRBJ2-7; D gene uncertain. Deletions cut 2 bases from V and 1 base from J, with 6 bases between. There are 13 residues in the CDR3. Germline V gene sequence: CDR1 SNHLY, CDR2 FYNNEI.

Ten or more counts support this clonotype. V is TRBV5-1 and J is TRBJ2-7; perhaps TRBD2 as D (6 bases). The CDR3 runs to 13 residues. The V and J ends lost 0 bases and 5 bases respectively, with 9 bases between them. CDR1 is SGHRS and CDR2 is YFSETQ in the germline V gene. CDR3 sequence reads: CASSLAGEDEQYF. The DNA of the CDR3 is TGCGCCAGCAGCTTGGCGGGGGAGGACGAGCAGTACTTC.